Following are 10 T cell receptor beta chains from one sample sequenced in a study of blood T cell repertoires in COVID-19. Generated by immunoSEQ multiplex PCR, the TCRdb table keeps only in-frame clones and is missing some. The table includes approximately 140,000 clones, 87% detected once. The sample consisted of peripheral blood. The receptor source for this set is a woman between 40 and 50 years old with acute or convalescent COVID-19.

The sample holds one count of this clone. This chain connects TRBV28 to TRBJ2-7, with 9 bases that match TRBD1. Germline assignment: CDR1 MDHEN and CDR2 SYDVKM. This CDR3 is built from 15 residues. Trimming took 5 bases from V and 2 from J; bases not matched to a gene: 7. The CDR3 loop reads CASSPPGTGTYEQYF. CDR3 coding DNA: TGTGCCAGCAGTCCTCCCGGGACAGGGACCTACGAGCAGTACTTC.

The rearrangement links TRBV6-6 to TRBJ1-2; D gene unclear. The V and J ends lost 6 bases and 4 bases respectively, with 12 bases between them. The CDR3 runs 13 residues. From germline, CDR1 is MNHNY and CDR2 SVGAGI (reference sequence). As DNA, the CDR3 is TGTGCCAGCAGCCCTGACTCCGTCTATGGCTACACCTTC. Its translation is CASSPDSVYGYTF.

CDR3 nucleotide sequence: TGTGCCTGGAGGGGGAACAGGGACAACACCGGGGAGCTGTTTTTT. Translation gives CAWRGNRDNTGELFF. V is TRBV30 and J is TRBJ2-2; D may be TRBD1 (6 bases). The V and J ends lost 3 bases and 2 bases respectively, with 13 bases between them. Germline lookup yields CDR1 GTSNPN and CDR2 SVGIG (reference sequence). The CDR3 consists of 15 residues.

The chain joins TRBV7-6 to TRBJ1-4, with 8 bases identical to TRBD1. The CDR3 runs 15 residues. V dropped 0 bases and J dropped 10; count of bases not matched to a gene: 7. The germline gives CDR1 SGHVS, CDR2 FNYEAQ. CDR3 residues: CASSLAGQGEGKLFF. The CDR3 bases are TGTGCCAGCAGCTTAGCCGGACAGGGAGAGGGAAAACTGTTTTTT. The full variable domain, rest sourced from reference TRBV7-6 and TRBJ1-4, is GAGVSQSPRYKVTKRGQDVALRCDPISGHVSLYWYRQALGQGPEFLTYFNYEAQQDKSGLPNDRFSAERPEGSISTLTIQRTEQRDSAMYRCASSLAGQGEGKLFFGSGTQLSVL.

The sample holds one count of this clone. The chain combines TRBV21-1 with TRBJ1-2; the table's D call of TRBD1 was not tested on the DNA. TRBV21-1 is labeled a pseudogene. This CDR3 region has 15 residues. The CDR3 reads CASFKRGQDNYGYTF. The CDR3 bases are TGTGCCAGCTTTAAGAGGGGACAGGACAACTATGGCTACACCTTC.

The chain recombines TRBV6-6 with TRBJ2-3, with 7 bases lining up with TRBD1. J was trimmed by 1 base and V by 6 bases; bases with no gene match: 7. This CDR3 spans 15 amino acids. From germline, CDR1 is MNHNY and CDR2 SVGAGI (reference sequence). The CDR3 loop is CASSYRDSRTDTQYF. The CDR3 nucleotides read TGTGCCAGCAGCTACCGGGACAGTCGCACAGATACGCAGTATTTT.

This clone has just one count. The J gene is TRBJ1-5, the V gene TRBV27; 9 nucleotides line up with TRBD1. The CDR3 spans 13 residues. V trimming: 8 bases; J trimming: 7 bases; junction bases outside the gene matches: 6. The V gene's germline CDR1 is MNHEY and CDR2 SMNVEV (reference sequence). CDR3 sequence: CASSTGGQQPQHF. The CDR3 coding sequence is TGTGCCAGCTCGACAGGGGGGCAACAGCCCCAGCATTTT.

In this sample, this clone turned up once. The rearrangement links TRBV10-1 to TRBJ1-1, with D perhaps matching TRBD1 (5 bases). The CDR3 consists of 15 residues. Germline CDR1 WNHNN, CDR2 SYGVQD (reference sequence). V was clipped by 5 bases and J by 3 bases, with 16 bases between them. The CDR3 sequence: CASSYFGTGDTEAFF. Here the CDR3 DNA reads TGCGCCAGCAGTTATTTCGGGACGGGGGACACTGAAGCTTTCTTT.

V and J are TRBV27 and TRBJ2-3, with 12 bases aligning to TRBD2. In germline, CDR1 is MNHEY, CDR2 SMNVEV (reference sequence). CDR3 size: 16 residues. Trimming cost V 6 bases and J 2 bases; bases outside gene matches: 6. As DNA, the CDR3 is TGTGCCAGCAGCCTAGCGGGGGGGTATCACACAGATACGCAGTATTTT. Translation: CASSLAGGYHTDTQYF.

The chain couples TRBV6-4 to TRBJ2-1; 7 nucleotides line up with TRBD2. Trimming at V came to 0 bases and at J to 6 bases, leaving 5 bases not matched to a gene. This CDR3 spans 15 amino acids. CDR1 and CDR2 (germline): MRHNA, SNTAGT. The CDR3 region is CASSDSTSEGNEQFF. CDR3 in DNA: TGTGCCAGCAGTGACTCAACTAGCGAGGGCAATGAGCAGTTCTTC.